The 23 T cell receptor beta chains reported below all come from one sample, sequenced in a study of blood T cell repertoires in COVID-19. Produced via immunoSEQ multiplex PCR; TCRdb's table is partial and in-frame only. The sample lists 300,000 to 350,000 clones, 75% to 90% occurring once. The source material was PBMCs or T cells enriched from blood (not recorded which). Source of these receptors: a man aged 25-45 years who had recovered from COVID-19.

V and J are TRBV29-1 and TRBJ2-1; TRBD1 matches 8 bases. This CDR3 region has 12 residues. Trimming cost V 7 bases and J 8 bases; bases outside gene matches: 7. Germline V CDR1 and CDR2: SQVTM, ANQGSEA. The CDR3 loop is CSAAIQGDEQFF. CDR3 DNA sequence: TGCAGCGCTGCGATACAGGGGGATGAGCAGTTCTTC.

The chain links TRBV7-9 to TRBJ1-5; D unresolved. Germline assignment: CDR1 SEHNR and CDR2 FQNEAQ (reference sequence). The CDR3 sequence is 15 residues long. Trimming cost V 4 bases and J 7 bases, with 17 bases left between them. The CDR3 loop reads CASSSTREPAQPQHF. The CDR3 DNA reads TGTGCCAGCAGCTCGACGAGGGAGCCGGCCCAGCCCCAGCATTTT.

The CDR3 DNA reads TGTGCCAGCAGCTTAAAGGGGACAGGGGTGTACGAGCAGTACTTC. Translation: CASSLKGTGVYEQYF. V and J are TRBV7-3 and TRBJ2-7; 10 nucleotides line up with TRBD1. Germline values: CDR1 SGHTA, CDR2 FQGTGA. Trimming cost V 1 base and J 4 bases; bases outside gene matches: 4. This CDR3 is 15 amino acids long.

This clone was detected a few times. The chain has TRBV7-8 and TRBJ2-1, with 14 positions matching TRBD2. V lost 5 bases and J lost 3; bases outside the gene matches: 6. The CDR3 is 17 residues long. Germline V lookup: CDR1 SGHVS, CDR2 FQNEAQ. This chain's CDR3 is CASSRTSGGPRYNEQFF. The CDR3 DNA is TGTGCCAGCAGCAGGACTAGCGGGGGGCCACGCTACAATGAGCAGTTCTTC.

This chain connects TRBV6-5 to TRBJ1-2, with D possibly TRBD1 on 5 matching bases. The germline V gene has CDR1 MNHEY and CDR2 SVGAGI. Trimming shortened V by 5 bases and J by 3 bases, and 13 bases separated the two germline ends. The CDR3 extends over 14 amino acids. The CDR3 region is CASSRQRQYYGYTF. The CDR3 bases are TGTGCCAGCAGTCGACAGCGCCAGTACTATGGCTACACCTTC.

The rearrangement links TRBV7-9 to TRBJ2-6; tentatively, D is TRBD1 (5 bases). Germline V lookup: CDR1 SEHNR, CDR2 FQNEAQ (reference sequence). The CDR3 loop spans 17 amino acids. Trimming pared 2 bases from V and 1 base from J, leaving 12 bases between. In DNA form, the CDR3 reads TGTGCCAGCAGCTTAATCCAGGGTGATTCTGGGGCCAACGTCCTGACTTTC. Encoded protein: CASSLIQGDSGANVLTF.

The chain recombines TRBV19 with TRBJ1-2, with TRBD1 matching 11 bases. The V and J ends lost 4 bases and 8 bases, in that order; junction bases with no gene match: 9. The CDR3 sequence is 15 residues long. Germline V gives CDR1 LNHDA, CDR2 SQIVND (reference sequence). CDR3 sequence reads: CASSTLWTGGNGYTF. DNA of the CDR3: TGTGCCAGTAGTACACTATGGACAGGGGGCAACGGCTACACCTTC.

This sequence joins TRBV15 and TRBJ2-4; TRBD1 matches at 7 bases. The CDR3 covers 13 residues. J gave up 12 bases and V 0 bases, and 5 bases lay outside the gene matches. Germline V gene sequence: CDR1 LNHNV, CDR2 YYDKDF (reference sequence). CDR3 coding DNA: TGTGCCACCAGCAGAGACTGGGACAGCCGTCAGTACTTC. It translates to CATSRDWDSRQYF.

The chain carries TRBV18 and TRBJ1-4; D perhaps matches TRBD1 (5 bases). Trimming took off 3 bases at V and 4 bases at J, with 12 bases between the two ends. Germline V CDR1 and CDR2: KGHSH, LQKENI. The CDR3 extends over 15 amino acids. CDR3 nucleotides: TGTGCCAGCTCACCCCCGGGGGGGGTTAATGAAAAACTGTTTTTT. As protein: CASSPPGGVNEKLFF.

The chain couples TRBV19 to TRBJ1-1; D may be TRBD1 (5 bases). The CDR3 sequence is 15 residues long. V gave up 5 bases and J gave up 4 bases, with 17 bases separating them. Germline CDR1 and CDR2: LNHDA and SQIVND (reference sequence). The CDR3 spells CASSLSPGSGTEAFF. The CDR3, as DNA: TGTGCCAGTAGTCTTTCCCCAGGGTCGGGCACTGAAGCTTTCTTT.

The chain uses TRBV7-8 and TRBJ1-6; 7 nucleotides align to TRBD1. Trimming removed 4 bases from V and 7 bases from J; junction bases left unmatched: 10. The CDR3 is 16 residues long. In germline, CDR1 is SGHVS, CDR2 FQNEAQ. The CDR3 is CASSSNNRGANSPLHF. In DNA, the CDR3 is TGTGCCAGCAGCTCCAATAACAGGGGCGCCAATTCACCCCTCCACTTT.

The CDR3 reads CASSRGTGSEAFF. The CDR3 DNA reads TGTGCCAGCAGCCGTGGGACAGGCTCTGAAGCTTTCTTT. This chain joins TRBV12-3 or TRBV12-4 and TRBJ1-1; 8 bases are shared with TRBD1. Germline trimming cut 6 bases from V and 6 bases from J; bases unmatched to any gene: 6. The CDR3 contains 13 residues.

J is TRBJ1-2 and V is TRBV28; possibly TRBD1 for D (6 bases). This CDR3 contains 13 residues. Trimming removed 3 bases at V and 7 bases at J, with 12 bases between. In germline, CDR1 is MDHEN, CDR2 SYDVKM. The CDR3 spells CASSFRGASGYTF. The CDR3 nucleotides read TGTGCCAGCAGTTTTCGGGGGGCCAGTGGCTACACCTTC.

The V and J genes are TRBV15 and TRBJ2-3; perhaps TRBD1 as D (6 bases). This CDR3 comprises 14 residues. The germline gives CDR1 LNHNV, CDR2 YYDKDF (reference sequence). The V and J ends lost 2 bases and 3 bases respectively, with 9 bases between them. The CDR3 sequence is CATSRYTGTDTQYF. CDR3 DNA: TGTGCCACCAGCAGATATACAGGGACAGATACGCAGTATTTT.

This chain joins TRBV6-5 and TRBJ2-1, with 10 nucleotides matching TRBD2. The V segment lost 6 bases and the J segment 13 bases; nucleotides outside the gene matches: 9. The CDR3 has 13 residues. Germline lookup yields CDR1 MNHEY and CDR2 SVGAGI. The CDR3 DNA sequence: TGTGCCAGCAGGCCCAGCGGGGGGGCGGATCAGTTCTTC. It yields the protein CASRPSGGADQFF.

The chain employs TRBV7-9 and TRBJ2-7; D might be TRBD2 (6 bases). Trimming left V 11 bases short and J 7 bases short, with 15 bases between. Per the germline V gene, CDR1 is SEHNR and CDR2 is FQNEAQ (reference sequence). The CDR3 has 11 amino acids. The CDR3 protein is CAGGNGWEQYF. The CDR3 nucleotides are TGTGCCGGGGGGAACGGGTGGGAGCAGTACTTC. The complete variable domain, with remaining parts taken from reference TRBV7-9 and TRBJ2-7, reads DTGVSQNPRHKITKRGQNVTFRCDPISEHNRLYWYRQTLGQGPEFLTYFQNEAQLEKSRLLSDRFSAERPKGSFSTLEIQRTEQGDSAMYLCAGGNGWEQYFGPGTRLTVT.

The rearrangement links TRBV9 to TRBJ2-5, with D unclear. The CDR3 spans 13 residues. Germline V gene sequence: CDR1 SGDLS, CDR2 YYNGEE. V was clipped by 4 bases and J by 5 bases, with 12 bases between them. The CDR3 region has the DNA TGTGCCAGCAGCCATGGTTTAGTGGAGACCCAGTACTTC. Its protein is CASSHGLVETQYF.

The count of this clone is one. The chain has TRBV19 and TRBJ1-6, with 8 bases matching TRBD1. The length of the CDR3 is 17 residues. V lost 6 bases and J lost 0; bases outside the gene matches: 7. The germline V gene encodes CDR1 LNHDA and CDR2 SQIVND (reference sequence). CDR3 DNA sequence: TGTGCCAGTAGGGTGCTACAGGGGGACTCCTATAATTCACCCCTCCACTTT. It is translated as CASRVLQGDSYNSPLHF.

V and J are TRBV18 and TRBJ1-4; TRBD1 is a possible D gene (5 bases). V was clipped by 6 bases and J by 8 bases, with 22 bases between them. Germline assignment: CDR1 KGHSH and CDR2 LQKENI. The CDR3 is 16 amino acids. In DNA form, the CDR3 reads TGTGCCAGCTCTCCAGGTTCCAGAACGGGGGGAGAAAAACTGTTTTTT. It codes for CASSPGSRTGGEKLFF.

This chain uses TRBV19 with TRBJ1-2; 7 bases line up with TRBD1. This CDR3 contains 14 residues. Looked up from germline, CDR1 is LNHDA and CDR2 is SQIVND (reference sequence). V dropped 4 bases and J dropped 8; count of bases not matched to a gene: 10. The CDR3 bases are TGTGCCAGTAGTACCCGGACAGGCCGATCCGGCTACACCTTC. This codes for CASSTRTGRSGYTF.

This clone has just one count. The chain carries TRBV24-1 and TRBJ2-7; no definite D call. V was shortened by 2 bases and J by 5 bases, with 12 bases between the two germline ends. CDR1 is KGHDR, CDR2 SFDVKD, per germline. This CDR3 has 14 residues. The CDR3 DNA reads TGTGCCACCAGTGATTCAAACACCTTCGACGAGCAGTACTTC. Translated, it gives CATSDSNTFDEQYF.

V and J are TRBV7-9 and TRBJ2-5; no reliable D call. In germline, CDR1 is SEHNR, CDR2 FQNEAQ (reference sequence). Trimming cost V 7 bases and J 2 bases, with 5 bases left between them. This CDR3 region has 11 residues. Here the CDR3 reads CASTQQETQYF. The CDR3 DNA reads TGTGCCAGCACTCAGCAAGAGACCCAGTACTTC.

The chain has TRBV11-2 and TRBJ1-4; TRBD1 agrees at 7 bases. Germline V gives CDR1 SGHAT, CDR2 FQNNGV. Trimming at V came to 4 bases and at J to 8 bases, leaving 7 bases not matched to a gene. The CDR3 contains 14 residues. CDR3 region: CASSSIRGREKLFF. CDR3 in DNA: TGTGCCAGCAGCTCCATCAGGGGGAGGGAAAAACTGTTTTTT.